The present T cell receptor (beta chain) was sequenced within a study of blood T cell repertoires in COVID-19. Sequenced by immunoSEQ multiplex PCR; TCRdb stores in-frame clones only, minus some. The table has about 32,000 clones, roughly nine tenths seen once; the top ten hold around 3.6%. V lost 5 bases to trimming and J lost 2 bases; unmatched junction nucleotides: 2. Germline CDR1 is MNHEY and CDR2 is SMNVEV (reference sequence). This CDR3 region has 14 residues. This clone is labeled large. The rearrangement joins TRBV27 to TRBJ2-7; TRBD1 matches at 11 bases. Source material: peripheral blood. The receptor comes from a man in his sixties with acute or convalescent COVID-19. The CDR3 DNA reads TGTGCCAGCAGTGTGGACAGGGGGCCCTACGAGCAGTACTTC. It codes for CASSVDRGPYEQYF.